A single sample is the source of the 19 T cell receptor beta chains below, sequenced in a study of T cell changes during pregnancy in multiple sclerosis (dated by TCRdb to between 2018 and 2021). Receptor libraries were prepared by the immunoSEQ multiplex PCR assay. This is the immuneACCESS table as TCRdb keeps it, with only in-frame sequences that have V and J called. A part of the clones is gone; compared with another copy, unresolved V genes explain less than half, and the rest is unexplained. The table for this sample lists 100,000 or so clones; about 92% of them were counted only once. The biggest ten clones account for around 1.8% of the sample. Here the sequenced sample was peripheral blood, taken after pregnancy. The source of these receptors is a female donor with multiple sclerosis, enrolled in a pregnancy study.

CDR3 region: CASSFGEQGHYGYTF. CDR3 nucleotides: TGCGCCAGCAGCTTTGGGGAACAGGGGCACTATGGCTACACCTTC. V gene TRBV5-1 combines with J gene TRBJ1-2; 7 bases map to TRBD1. Unmatched junction bases numbered 7, after V lost 2 bases and J lost 3 bases. Germline CDR1 SGHRS, CDR2 YFSETQ. The CDR3 has 15 residues.

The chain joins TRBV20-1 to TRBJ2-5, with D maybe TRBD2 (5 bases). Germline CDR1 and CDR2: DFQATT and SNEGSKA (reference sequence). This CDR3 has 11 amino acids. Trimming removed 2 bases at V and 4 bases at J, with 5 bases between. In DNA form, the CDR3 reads TGCAGTGCTAGACGGGGAGAGACCCAGTACTTC. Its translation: CSARRGETQYF.

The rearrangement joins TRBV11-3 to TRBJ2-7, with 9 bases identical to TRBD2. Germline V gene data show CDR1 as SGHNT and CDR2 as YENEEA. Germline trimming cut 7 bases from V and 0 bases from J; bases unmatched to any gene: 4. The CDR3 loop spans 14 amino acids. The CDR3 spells CASTSGGPSYEQYF. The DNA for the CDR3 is TGTGCCAGCACGAGCGGGGGGCCCTCCTACGAGCAGTACTTC.

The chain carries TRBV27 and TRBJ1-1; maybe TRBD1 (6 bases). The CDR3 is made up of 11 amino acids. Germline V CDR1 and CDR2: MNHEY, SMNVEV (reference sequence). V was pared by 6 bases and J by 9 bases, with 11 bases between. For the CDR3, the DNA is TGTGCCAGCAGCCGGACAGAGAAAGCTTTCTTT. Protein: CASSRTEKAFF.

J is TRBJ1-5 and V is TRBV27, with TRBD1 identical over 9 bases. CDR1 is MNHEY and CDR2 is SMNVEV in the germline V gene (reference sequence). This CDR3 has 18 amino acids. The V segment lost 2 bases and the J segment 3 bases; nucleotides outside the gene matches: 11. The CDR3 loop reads CASSLGGRDRDFNQPQHF. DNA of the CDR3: TGTGCCAGCAGTTTAGGAGGCCGGGACAGGGACTTCAATCAGCCCCAGCATTTT.

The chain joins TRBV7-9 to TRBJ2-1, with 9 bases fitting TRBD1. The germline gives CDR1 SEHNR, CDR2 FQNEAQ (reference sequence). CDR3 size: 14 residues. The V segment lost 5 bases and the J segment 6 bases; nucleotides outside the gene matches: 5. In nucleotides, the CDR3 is TGTGCCAGCAGCCCTCGGACAGGGGTCAATGAGCAGTTCTTC. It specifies CASSPRTGVNEQFF.

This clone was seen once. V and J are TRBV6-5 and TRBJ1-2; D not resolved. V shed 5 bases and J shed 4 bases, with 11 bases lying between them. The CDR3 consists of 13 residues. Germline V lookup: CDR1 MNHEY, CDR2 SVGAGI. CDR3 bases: TGTGCCAGCAGTCAGGTGTCAGGCTATGGCTACACCTTC. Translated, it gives CASSQVSGYGYTF.

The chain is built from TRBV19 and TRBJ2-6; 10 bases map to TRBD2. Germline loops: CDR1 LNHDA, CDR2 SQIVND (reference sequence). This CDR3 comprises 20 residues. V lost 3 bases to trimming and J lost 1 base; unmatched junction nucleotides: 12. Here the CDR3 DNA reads TGTGCCAGTAGTATGCGGGGACTAGCGCAATACAAGTCTGGGGCCAACGTCCTGACTTTC. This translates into CASSMRGLAQYKSGANVLTF.

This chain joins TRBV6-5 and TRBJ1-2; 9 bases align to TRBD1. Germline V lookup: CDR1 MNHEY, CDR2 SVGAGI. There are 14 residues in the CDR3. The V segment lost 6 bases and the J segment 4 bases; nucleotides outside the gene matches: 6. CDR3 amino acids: CASRRGTGIYGYTF. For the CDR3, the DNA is TGTGCCAGCAGAAGGGGGACAGGGATCTATGGCTACACCTTC.

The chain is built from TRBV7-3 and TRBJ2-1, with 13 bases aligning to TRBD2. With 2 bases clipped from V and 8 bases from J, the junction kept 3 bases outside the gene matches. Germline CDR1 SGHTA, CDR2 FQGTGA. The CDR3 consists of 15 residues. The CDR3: CASSLGGLAGYEQFF. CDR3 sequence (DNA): TGTGCCAGCAGCTTAGGGGGACTAGCGGGGTATGAGCAGTTCTTC.

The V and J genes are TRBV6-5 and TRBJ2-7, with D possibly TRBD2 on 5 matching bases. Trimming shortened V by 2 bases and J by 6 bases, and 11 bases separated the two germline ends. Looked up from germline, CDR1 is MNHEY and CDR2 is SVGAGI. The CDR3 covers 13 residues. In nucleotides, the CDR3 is TGTGCCAGCAGTTACAGGGATGGGAGCGAGCAGTACTTC. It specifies CASSYRDGSEQYF.

The CDR3 bases are TGCGCCAGCAGCTTAGCCGGGACAGGGATGACCGGGGAGCTGTTTTTT. It translates to CASSLAGTGMTGELFF. The chain employs TRBV5-1 and TRBJ2-2, with TRBD1 matching 9 bases. J gave up 5 bases and V 2 bases, and 7 bases lay outside the gene matches. The CDR3 spans 16 residues. Germline V lookup: CDR1 SGHRS, CDR2 YFSETQ.

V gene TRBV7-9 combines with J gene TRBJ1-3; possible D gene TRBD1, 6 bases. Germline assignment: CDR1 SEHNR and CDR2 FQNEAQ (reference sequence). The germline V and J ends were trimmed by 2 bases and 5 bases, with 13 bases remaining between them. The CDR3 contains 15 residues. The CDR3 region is CASSLWAGVRNTIYF. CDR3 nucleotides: TGTGCCAGCAGCTTATGGGCAGGGGTTAGAAACACCATATATTTT. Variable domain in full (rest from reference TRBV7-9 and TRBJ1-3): DTGVSQNPRHKITKRGQNVTFRCDPISEHNRLYWYRQTLGQGPEFLTYFQNEAQLEKSRLLSDRFSAERPKGSFSTLEIQRTEQGDSAMYLCASSLWAGVRNTIYFGEGSWLTVV.

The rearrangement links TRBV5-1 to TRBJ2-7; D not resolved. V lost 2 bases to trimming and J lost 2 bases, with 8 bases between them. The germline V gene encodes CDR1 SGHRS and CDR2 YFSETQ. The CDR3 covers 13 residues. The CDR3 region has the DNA TGCGCCAGCAGCTTAGACTGGACCTACGAGCAGTACTTC. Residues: CASSLDWTYEQYF.

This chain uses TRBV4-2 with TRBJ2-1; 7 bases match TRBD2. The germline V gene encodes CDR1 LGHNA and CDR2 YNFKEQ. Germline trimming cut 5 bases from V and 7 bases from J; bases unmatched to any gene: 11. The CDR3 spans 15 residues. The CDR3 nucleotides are TGTGCCAGCAGCTTTGTAGCGGGTTCTGGGAATGAGCAGTTCTTC. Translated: CASSFVAGSGNEQFF.

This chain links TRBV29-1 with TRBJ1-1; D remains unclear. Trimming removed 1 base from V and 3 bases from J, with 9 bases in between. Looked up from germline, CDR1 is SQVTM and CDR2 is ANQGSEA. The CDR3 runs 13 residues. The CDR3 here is CSVEVGRYTEAFF. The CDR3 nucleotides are TGCAGCGTTGAAGTGGGCAGATACACTGAAGCTTTCTTT. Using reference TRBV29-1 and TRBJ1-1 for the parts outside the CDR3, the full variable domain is SAVISQKPSRDICQRGTSLTIQCQVDSQVTMMFWYRQQPGQSLTLIATANQGSEATYESGFVIDKFPISRPNLTFSTLTVSNMSPEDSSIYLCSVEVGRYTEAFFGQGTRLTVV.

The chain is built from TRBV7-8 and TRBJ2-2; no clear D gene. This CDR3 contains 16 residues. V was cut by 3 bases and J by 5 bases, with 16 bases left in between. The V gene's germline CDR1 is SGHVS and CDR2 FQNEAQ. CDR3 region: CASSLRAGVGTGELFF. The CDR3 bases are TGTGCCAGCAGCTTGAGAGCTGGAGTTGGGACCGGGGAGCTGTTTTTT.

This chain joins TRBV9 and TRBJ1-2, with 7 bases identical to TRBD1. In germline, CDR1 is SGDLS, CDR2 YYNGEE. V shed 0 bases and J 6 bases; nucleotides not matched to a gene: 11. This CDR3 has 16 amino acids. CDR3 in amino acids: CASSVDEGATVDGYTF. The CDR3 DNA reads TGTGCCAGCAGCGTAGATGAGGGGGCGACGGTTGATGGCTACACCTTC.

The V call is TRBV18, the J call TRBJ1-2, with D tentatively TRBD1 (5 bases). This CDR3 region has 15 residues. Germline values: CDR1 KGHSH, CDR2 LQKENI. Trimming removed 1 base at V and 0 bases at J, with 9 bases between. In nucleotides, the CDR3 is TGTGCCAGCTCACCACTGGGGGGAGCTAACTATGGCTACACCTTC. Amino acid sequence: CASSPLGGANYGYTF.